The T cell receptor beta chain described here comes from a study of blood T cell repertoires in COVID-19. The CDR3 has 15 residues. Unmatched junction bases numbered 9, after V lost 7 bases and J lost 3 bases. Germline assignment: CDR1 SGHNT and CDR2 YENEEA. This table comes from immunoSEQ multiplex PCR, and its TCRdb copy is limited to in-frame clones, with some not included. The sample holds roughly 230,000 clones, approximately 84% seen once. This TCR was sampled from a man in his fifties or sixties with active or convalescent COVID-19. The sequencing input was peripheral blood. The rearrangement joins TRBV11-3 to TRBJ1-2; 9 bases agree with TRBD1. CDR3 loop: CASTGRDREHYGYTF. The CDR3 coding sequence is TGTGCCAGCACCGGCCGGGACAGGGAACACTATGGCTACACCTTC.